This TCR beta chain was captured in a study of blood T cell repertoires in COVID-19. Study at large: Both acute and convalescent COVID-19 samples were obtained from the United States, Italy and Spain. T cells, B-cell-depleted T cells, or PBMCs provided the cDNA or gDNA that served as material.

Germline-derived CDR1 and CDR2 are MNHEY and SMNVEV (reference sequence). The ends lost 7 bases at V and 5 bases at J; junction bases unmatched: 8. This CDR3 has 15 amino acids. This clone came up a few times. Per the original data handling: Nucleated cell number was recorded as an estimate derived from reference gene primer amplification. Libraries were prepared by immunoSEQ multiplex PCR; TCRdb keeps only in-frame clonotypes and omits some of them. The V and J calls and clone size were taken over from that table, and D and trimming were inferred from the DNA. The data hold approximately 210,000 clones, with 83% observed a single time.

The specimen sequenced was peripheral blood. The chain recombines TRBV27 with TRBJ1-6; 7 nucleotides align to TRBD1. The receptor was derived from a woman between 40 and 50 years old with active or convalescent COVID-19. The CDR3 spells CASTLRDRNNSPLHF. The CDR3 bases are TGTGCCAGCACACTCCGGGACAGAAATAATTCACCCCTCCACTTT.